This T cell receptor beta chain was observed in a study of cytomegalovirus exposure and HLA in healthy donors. Overall study: In an early release, HLA-typed donors contributed 77 million or so unique TCR sequences.

Trimming at V came to 6 bases and at J to 1 base, leaving 10 bases not matched to a gene. This CDR3 has 15 amino acids. Germline lookup yields CDR1 SQVTM and CDR2 ANQGSEA. This clone was observed a single time. As yet, its antigen is unknown. Although they were nominally healthy when sampled, donors likely had unrecorded immune exposures. The PCR used 60 Vbeta and 13 Jbeta primers. TCRdb's copy holds only in-frame clones and misses some; the assay was immunoSEQ multiplex PCR. The sample shows 150,000 to 200,000 clones, around four fifths of them seen only once. Overall study results and limits: Sequencing artifact likely explains a cluster of highly shared sequence variants.

Specimen: PBMCs. The TCR comes from a man in his late teens or twenties in good health and CMV-seropositive. The chain recombines TRBV29-1 with TRBJ2-3, with 7 bases fitting TRBD1. The CDR3 region has the DNA TGCAGCGTGAGGGGGCTGGGAATCCGCACAGATACGCAGTATTTT. Translation gives CSVRGLGIRTDTQYF.